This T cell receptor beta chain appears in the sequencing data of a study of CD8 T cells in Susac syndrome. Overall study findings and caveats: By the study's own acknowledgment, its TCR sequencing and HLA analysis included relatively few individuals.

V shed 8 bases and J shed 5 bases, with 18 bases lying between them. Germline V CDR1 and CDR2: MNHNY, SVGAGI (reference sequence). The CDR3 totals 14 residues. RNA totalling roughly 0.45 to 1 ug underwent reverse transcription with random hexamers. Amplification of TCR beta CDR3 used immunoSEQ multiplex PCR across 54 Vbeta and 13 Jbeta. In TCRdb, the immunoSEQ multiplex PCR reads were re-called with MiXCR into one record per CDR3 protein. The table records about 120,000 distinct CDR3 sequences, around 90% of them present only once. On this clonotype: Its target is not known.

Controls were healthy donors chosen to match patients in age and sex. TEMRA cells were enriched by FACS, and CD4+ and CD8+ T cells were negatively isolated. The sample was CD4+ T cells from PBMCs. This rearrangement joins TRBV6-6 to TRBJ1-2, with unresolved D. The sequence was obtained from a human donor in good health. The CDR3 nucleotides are TGTGCCAGCCTTACCCCGGCAGACCGATATGGCTACACCTTC. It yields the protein CASLTPADRYGYTF.